In its sample, the clone carrying this T cell receptor (beta chain) was seen many times. TCRdb recomputed calls from the PCR reads with MiXCR, one row per CDR3 protein. Among some 10,000 distinct CDR3 sequences, around 37% were seen once, and the ten largest hold roughly a quarter. This entry belongs to a study of immune characterization of retroperitoneal liposarcoma. The germline V gene encodes CDR1 SGHNT and CDR2 YENEEA. V was clipped by 3 bases and J by 3 bases; unmatched bases: 1. CDR3 length: 15 residues. Sequences were obtained from tumor tissue. The chain combines TRBV11-3 with TRBJ2-3; 12 nucleotides agree with TRBD2. The origin of this receptor is a male donor with retroperitoneal liposarcoma. The CDR3, as DNA: TGTGCCAGCAGCTTCGGACTAGCGGGGACAGATACGCAGTATTTT. Its protein is CASSFGLAGTDTQYF.